Detailed here is one TCR beta chain. Treatment denoted: roughly 20 received Ad26.COV2.S at low or high dose, single or two shots; about 5 received placebo; per-sample allocation not given. Sampling was done on day 63 after the first vaccine or placebo injection. Boston provided a donor who was an adult aged 18-55 years. The source of the sample is a study of Ad26.COV2.S vaccination and SARS-CoV-2 variants. Study at large: In the study, Ad26.COV2.S was injected intramuscularly once, or twice 56 days apart.

Sequencing used immunoSEQ multiplex PCR; TCRdb keeps in-frame clones, though not all of them. The table shows under 400,000 clones, with roughly 87% occurring only once. The source material was peripheral blood, sampled in a trial of Ad26.COV2.S vaccine versus placebo. This TCR was sampled from a person aged 18-60 years who received the Ad26.COV2.S COVID-19 vaccine or a placebo.

CDR3 sequence reads: CASSTSDSNEKLFF. Here the CDR3 DNA reads TGTGCCAGCAGTACCTCCGACAGTAATGAAAAACTGTTTTTT. V and J are TRBV25-1 and TRBJ1-4, with a weak D call TRBD1 (5 bases). The CDR3 covers 14 residues. V lost 5 bases to trimming and J lost 4 bases, with 11 bases between them. The germline gives CDR1 MGHDK, CDR2 SYGVNS.